This TCR beta chain was profiled in a study of blood T cell repertoires in COVID-19. The overall study: Italy, Spain and the United States were the sources of the convalescent and acute COVID-19 samples.

Data came from immunoSEQ multiplex PCR; TCRdb stores just in-frame clones and leaves some out. The sample yields more than 8,500 clones, about four fifths seen once. Sequences were obtained from peripheral blood. The TCR comes from a man in his sixties or seventies with active COVID-19.

The CDR3 DNA follows: TGTGCCAGCAGCTTGACAGGGGAATCCTACGAGCAGTACTTC. Translated, it gives CASSLTGESYEQYF. The chain carries TRBV11-3 and TRBJ2-7; 8 nucleotides agree with TRBD1. The germline V gene encodes CDR1 SGHNT and CDR2 YENEEA. The CDR3 consists of 14 residues. Unmatched junction bases numbered 2, after V lost 3 bases and J lost 1 base.